This TCR beta chain appears in the sequencing data of a study of blood T cell repertoires in COVID-19. V lost 4 bases, J lost 0 bases, and 6 bases lay in between. Germline lookup yields CDR1 SGHRS and CDR2 YFSETQ. The CDR3 is made up of 13 amino acids. Sequencing used immunoSEQ multiplex PCR; TCRdb keeps in-frame clones, though not all of them. This table has about 210,000 clones, roughly four fifths appearing once. The sample taken for sequencing was PBMCs or T cells enriched from blood (not recorded which). The receptor was derived from a middle-aged man who had recovered from COVID-19. The genes are TRBV5-1 and TRBJ2-3, with D uncertain. CDR3 sequence: CASSIPSTDTQYF. Written as DNA, the CDR3 is TGCGCCAGCAGCATCCCTAGCACAGATACGCAGTATTTT. Supplemented by reference TRBV5-1 and TRBJ2-3, the full variable domain reads KAGVTQTPRYLIKTRGQQVTLSCSPISGHRSVSWYQQTPGQGLQFLFEYFSETQRNKGNFPGRFSGRQFSNSRSEMNVSTLELGDSALYLCASSIPSTDTQYFGPGTRLTVL.